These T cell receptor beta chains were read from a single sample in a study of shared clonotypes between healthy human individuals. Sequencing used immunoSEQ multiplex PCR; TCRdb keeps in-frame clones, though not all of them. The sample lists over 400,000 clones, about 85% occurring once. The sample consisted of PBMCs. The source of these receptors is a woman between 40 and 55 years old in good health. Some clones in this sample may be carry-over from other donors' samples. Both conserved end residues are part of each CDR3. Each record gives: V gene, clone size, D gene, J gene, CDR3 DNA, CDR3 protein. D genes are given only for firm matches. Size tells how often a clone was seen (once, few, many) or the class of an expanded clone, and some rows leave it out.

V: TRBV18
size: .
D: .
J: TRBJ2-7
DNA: TGTGCCAGCTCACCGGGGACCGCGGAGCGAGAGCAGTACTTC
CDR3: CASSPGTAEREQYF

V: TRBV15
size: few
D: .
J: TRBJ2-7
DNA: TGTGCCACCAGCAGAGATGGGTACGAGCAGTACTTC
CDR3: CATSRDGYEQYF

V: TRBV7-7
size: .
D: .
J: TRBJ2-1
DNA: TGTGCTAGCAGCTTAAGCGGGCAGCACAATGAGCAGTTCTTC
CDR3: CASSLSGQHNEQFF

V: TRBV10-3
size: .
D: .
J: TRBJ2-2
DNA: TGTGCCATCAGATCAGAGAACACCGGGGAGCTGTTTTTT
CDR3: CAIRSENTGELFF

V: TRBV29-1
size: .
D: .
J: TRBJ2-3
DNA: TGCAGCGTCCAGAACACAGATACGCAGTATTTT
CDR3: CSVQNTDTQYF

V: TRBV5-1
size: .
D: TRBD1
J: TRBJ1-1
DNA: TGCGCCAGCAGCGTAGAGATACAGGGGGCGAACACTGAAGCTTTCTTT
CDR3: CASSVEIQGANTEAFF

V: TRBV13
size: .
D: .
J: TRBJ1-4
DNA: TGTGCCAGCAGCTCCGGACAGATTAATGAAAAACTGTTTTTT
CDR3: CASSSGQINEKLFF

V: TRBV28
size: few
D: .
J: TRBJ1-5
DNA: TGTGCCAGCAGCCCCGTCAGGGCGTCCCAGCATTTT
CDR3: CASSPVRASQHF

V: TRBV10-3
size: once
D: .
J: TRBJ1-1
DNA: TGTGCCATCAGGGCAGGACAGAGAAACACTGAAGCTTTCTTT
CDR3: CAIRAGQRNTEAFF

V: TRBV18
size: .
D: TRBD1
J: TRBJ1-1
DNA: TGTGCCAGCTCATCGGACTACAGGGGTCAAACTGAAGCTTTCTTT
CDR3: CASSSDYRGQTEAFF

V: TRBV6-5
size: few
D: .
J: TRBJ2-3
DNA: TGTGCCAGCAGAGTCATCGATACGCAGTATTTT
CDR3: CASRVIDTQYF

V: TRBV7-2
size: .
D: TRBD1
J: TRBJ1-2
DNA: TGTGCCAGCAGGCGCGCCGGGACAGGCTATGGCTACACCTTC
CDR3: CASRRAGTGYGYTF

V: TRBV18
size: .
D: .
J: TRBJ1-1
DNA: TGTGCCAGCTCACCTGGCAGTGAAGCTTTCTTT
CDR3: CASSPGSEAFF

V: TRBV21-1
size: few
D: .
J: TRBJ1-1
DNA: TGTGCCAGCAGCAATCTGACAGGGGCCGACACTGAAGCTTTCTTT
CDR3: CASSNLTGADTEAFF

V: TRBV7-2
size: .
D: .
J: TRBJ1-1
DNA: TGTGCCAGCAGCACCCTCGTGAACACTGAAGCTTTCTTT
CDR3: CASSTLVNTEAFF

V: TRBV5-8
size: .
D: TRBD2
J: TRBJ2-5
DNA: TGTGCCAGCAGCGCCGGGGGGATGTGGGAGACCCAGTACTTC
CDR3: CASSAGGMWETQYF

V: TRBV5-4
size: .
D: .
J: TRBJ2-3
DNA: TGTGCCAGCAGCTTTCAGTTGGCAGATACGCAGTATTTT
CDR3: CASSFQLADTQYF

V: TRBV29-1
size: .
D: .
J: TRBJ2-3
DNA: TGCAGCGTTGTCGTAGATACGCAGTATTTT
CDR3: CSVVVDTQYF

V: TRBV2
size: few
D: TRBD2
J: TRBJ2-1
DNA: TGTGCCAGCAGGACGAGACTAGCGGGCGACAATGAGCAGTTCTTC
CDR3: CASRTRLAGDNEQFF

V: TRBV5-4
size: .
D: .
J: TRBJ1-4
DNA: TGTGCCAGCAGCTTGAAATCCAATGAAAAACTGTTTTTT
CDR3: CASSLKSNEKLFF

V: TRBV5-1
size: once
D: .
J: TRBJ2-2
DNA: TGCGCCAGCACACCCAAAGCCGCGAACACCGGGGAGCTGTTTTTT
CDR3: CASTPKAANTGELFF

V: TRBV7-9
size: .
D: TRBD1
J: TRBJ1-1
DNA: TGTGCCAGCAGCCCGACAGGGTCGGTCACTGAAGCTTTCTTT
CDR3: CASSPTGSVTEAFF